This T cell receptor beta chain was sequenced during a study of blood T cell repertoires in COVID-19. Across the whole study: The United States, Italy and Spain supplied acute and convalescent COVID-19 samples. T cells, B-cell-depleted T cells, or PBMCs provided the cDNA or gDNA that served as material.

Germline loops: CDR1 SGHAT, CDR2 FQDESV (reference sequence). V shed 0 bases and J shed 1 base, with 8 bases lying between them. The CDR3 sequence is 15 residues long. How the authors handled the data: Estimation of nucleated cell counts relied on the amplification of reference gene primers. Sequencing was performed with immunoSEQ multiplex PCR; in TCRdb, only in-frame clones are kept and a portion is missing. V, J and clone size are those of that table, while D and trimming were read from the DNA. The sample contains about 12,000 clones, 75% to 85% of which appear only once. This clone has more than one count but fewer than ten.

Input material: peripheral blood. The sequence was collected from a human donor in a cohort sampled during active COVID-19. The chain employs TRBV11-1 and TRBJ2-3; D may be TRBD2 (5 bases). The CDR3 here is CASSLARAGTDTQYF. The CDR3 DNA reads TGTGCCAGCAGCTTAGCGCGGGCGGGCACAGATACGCAGTATTTT.